One sample yielded the 4 T cell receptor beta chains listed below, sequenced in a study of graft-versus-host responses after intestinal transplantation. Their target antigens are unknown. Some clones are missing from TCRdb's copy, which holds only in-frame ones; the method was immunoSEQ multiplex PCR. The data contain 100,000 to 120,000 clones, about 93% of them singletons. The sequenced sample was unstimulated CD8+ T cells sorted from spleen or lymph node cells, obtained before intestinal transplant. The receptors stem from a human donor who received an intestinal transplant.

The chain recombines TRBV6-1 with TRBJ1-2; a possible D gene is TRBD1 (5 bases). V was cut by 7 bases and J by 1 base, with 16 bases left in between. Germline assignment: CDR1 MNHNS and CDR2 SASEGT. This CDR3 is 15 amino acids long. This CDR3 is CASMGLDADNYGYTF. In nucleotides, the CDR3 is TGTGCCAGCATGGGACTAGACGCAGATAACTATGGCTACACCTTC.

The CDR3 here is CAPWRRGSYEQYF. The CDR3 DNA sequence: TGTGCCCCCTGGCGAAGGGGATCCTACGAGCAGTACTTC. V and J are TRBV10-3 and TRBJ2-7, with D possibly TRBD1 on 5 matching bases. Germline CDR1 reads ENHRY; CDR2 reads SYGVKD. V lost 11 bases and J lost 1, with 15 bases in between. This CDR3 has 13 amino acids.

This clone was detected only once. The J gene is TRBJ2-2, the V gene TRBV7-6, with a weak D call TRBD1 (6 bases). Per the germline V gene, CDR1 is SGHVS and CDR2 is FNYEAQ. Trimming pared 4 bases from V and 6 bases from J, leaving 15 bases between. The CDR3 loop spans 15 amino acids. In DNA, the CDR3 is TGTGCCAGCAGCTCCAGGGGCAGGGCCCCCGGGGAGCTGTTTTTT. The encoded protein is CASSSRGRAPGELFF.

This sequence joins TRBV30 and TRBJ2-7; TRBD2 matches 11 bases. The CDR3 runs 14 residues. The V segment lost 4 bases and the J segment 1 base; nucleotides outside the gene matches: 3. Germline values: CDR1 GTSNPN, CDR2 SVGIG (reference sequence). The chain's CDR3 is CAWNRLAGSYEQYF. The CDR3 DNA sequence: TGTGCCTGGAACAGACTAGCGGGATCCTACGAGCAGTACTTC.